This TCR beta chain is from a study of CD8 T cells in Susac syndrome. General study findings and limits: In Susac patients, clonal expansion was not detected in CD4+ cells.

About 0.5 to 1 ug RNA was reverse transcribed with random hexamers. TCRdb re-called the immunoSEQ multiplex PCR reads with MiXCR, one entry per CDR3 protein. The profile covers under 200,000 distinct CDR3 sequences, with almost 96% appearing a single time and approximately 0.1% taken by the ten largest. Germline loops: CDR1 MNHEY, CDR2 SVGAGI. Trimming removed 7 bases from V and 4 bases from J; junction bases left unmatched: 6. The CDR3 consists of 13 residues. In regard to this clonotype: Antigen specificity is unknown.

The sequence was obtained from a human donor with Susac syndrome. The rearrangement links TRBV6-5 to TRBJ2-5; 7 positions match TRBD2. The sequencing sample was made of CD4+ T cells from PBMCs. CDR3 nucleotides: TGTGCCAGCACTCCGGGGAGGGCAGAGACCCAGTACTTC. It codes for CASTPGRAETQYF.